This T cell receptor (beta chain) emerged from a study of blood T cell repertoires in COVID-19. Overall study context: Samples representing acute and convalescent COVID-19 were sourced from the United States, Italy and Spain. Sources were T cells, B-cell-depleted T cells, or PBMCs; the material itself was cDNA or gDNA.

TCRdb keeps only in-frame clones here, not all; method: immunoSEQ multiplex PCR. The sample has around 130,000 clones; around 78% are singletons. Trimming removed 0 bases from V and 4 bases from J, with 6 bases in between. Germline V gives CDR1 MGHRA, CDR2 YSYEKL. This CDR3 region has 13 residues. This TCR came from a human donor in a cohort sampled during active COVID-19. Sequences were obtained from peripheral blood. The chain joins TRBV4-1 to TRBJ1-2; D uncertain. CDR3 region: CASSQDSSYGYTF. The CDR3 DNA is TGCGCCAGCAGCCAAGATTCCAGCTATGGCTACACCTTC.